This entry lists 21 T cell receptor beta chains sequenced from one sample in a study of T cells expressing NK-cell markers. From its re-call of the 5' RACE reads, TCRdb lists each CDR3 protein once, without DNA. The sample totals roughly 120,000 distinct CDR3 sequences. Sequenced: blood T cells: a sorted CD56 or NKG2C T cell subset, CD4+ or CD8+ T cells, or bulk PBMC T cells (not recorded which). All receptors come from a woman between 18 and 70 years old in good health.

The chain recombines TRBV19 with TRBJ1-2. The CDR3 totals 12 residues. CDR1 LNHDA and CDR2 SQIVND come from the germline V gene (reference sequence). The CDR3 sequence: CASKNSSYGYTF.

V gene TRBV27 combines with J gene TRBJ2-3; TCRdb lists TRBD2, though no DNA is available to test this call. The germline gives CDR1 MNHEY, CDR2 SMNVEV (reference sequence). The CDR3 runs 14 residues. The chain's CDR3 is CASSRKLAALGLDF.

The rearrangement links TRBV24-1 to TRBJ2-3. CDR3 length: 16 residues. Per the germline V gene, CDR1 is KGHDR and CDR2 is SFDVKD. CDR3: CATSDFGGSRTDTQYF.

The chain is built from TRBV20-1 and TRBJ1-1. This CDR3 contains 15 residues. The germline gives CDR1 DFQATT, CDR2 SNEGSKA (reference sequence). The CDR3 region is CSARSAAQLNTEAFF.

This chain uses TRBV7-3 with TRBJ2-1; TCRdb picks TRBD2, but there is no DNA to check that call. The length of the CDR3 is 15 residues. Germline CDR1 is SGHTA and CDR2 is FQGTGA. CDR3 in amino acids: CASSWTSGGKGEQFF. The complete variable domain, with remaining parts taken from reference TRBV7-3 and TRBJ2-1, reads GAGVSQTPSNKVTEKGKYVELRCDPISGHTALYWYRQSLGQGPEFLIYFQGTGAADDSGLPNDRFFAVRPEGSVSTLKIQRTERGDSAVYLCASSWTSGGKGEQFFGPGTRLTVL.

J is TRBJ2-1 and V is TRBV29-1. This CDR3 has 16 residues. Germline V gives CDR1 SQVTM, CDR2 ANQGSEA. The CDR3: CSVAPLEKEVYNEQFF.

V usage is TRBV20-1 and J usage is TRBJ2-1; TCRdb names TRBD1, which stays unverified in the absence of DNA. Germline V gene data show CDR1 as DFQATT and CDR2 as SNEGSKA (reference sequence). The CDR3 has 13 amino acids. CDR3: CSARGGAGNEQFF.

J is TRBJ2-3 and V is TRBV11-2. This CDR3 comprises 15 residues. Looked up from germline, CDR1 is SGHAT and CDR2 is FQNNGV. CDR3 sequence: CASSLDLAFTDTQYF. Supplemented by reference TRBV11-2 and TRBJ2-3, the full variable domain reads EAGVAQSPRYKIIEKRQSVAFWCNPISGHATLYWYQQILGQGPKLLIQFQNNGVVDDSQLPKDRFSAERLKGVDSTLKIQPAKLEDSAVYLCASSLDLAFTDTQYFGPGTRLTVL.

The chain links TRBV29-1 to TRBJ2-7; TCRdb designates TRBD1, a call that cannot be tested without DNA. This CDR3 has 12 residues. Germline V CDR1 and CDR2: SQVTM, ANQGSEA. CDR3 in amino acids: CSVRDIEYEQYF.

V is TRBV7-3 and J is TRBJ2-1; the TCRdb D gene call, TRBD1, has no DNA to confirm it. Germline assignment: CDR1 SGHTA and CDR2 FQGTGA. This CDR3 is 15 amino acids long. The CDR3 region is CASSLTVAGTDEQFF.

The rearrangement links TRBV6-2 or TRBV6-3 to TRBJ2-3. Germline values: CDR1 MNHEY, CDR2 SVGEGT. This CDR3 has 14 residues. The CDR3 sequence: CASSSRGSHDTQYF.

The rearrangement uses TRBV5-1 and TRBJ2-5; TCRdb reports TRBD2, a call that lacks DNA to check it against. Germline CDR1 is SGHRS and CDR2 is YFSETQ. This CDR3 contains 15 residues. The CDR3 region is CASSSGLAGGETQYF.

V usage is TRBV12-3 or TRBV12-4 and J usage is TRBJ1-1; TCRdb's D call of TRBD1 is untestable without DNA. There are 15 residues in the CDR3. CDR3 protein: CASSLAGGWNTEAFF.

V gene TRBV3-1 combines with J gene TRBJ2-1; TCRdb calls TRBD1, which cannot be checked without DNA. CDR3 size: 19 residues. Germline V gene lookup returns CDR1 LGHDT and CDR2 YNNKEL (reference sequence). Here the CDR3 reads CASSQGLTLPAGERSEQFF.

The CDR3: CASSQGGTGGADLTDTQYF. The rearrangement joins TRBV4-2 to TRBJ2-3; TCRdb gives TRBD2 as the D gene, but with no DNA this cannot be confirmed. The CDR3 is made up of 19 amino acids. Germline V gives CDR1 LGHNA, CDR2 YNFKEQ.

The rearrangement uses TRBV2 and TRBJ2-1; lacking DNA, the TRBD2 call made by TCRdb goes unchecked. The CDR3 consists of 14 residues. CDR1 is SNHLY, CDR2 FYNNEI, per germline. CDR3 region: CASHTSGSYNEQFF.

The chain has TRBV6-2 or TRBV6-3 and TRBJ2-1; TCRdb's D gene call, TRBD2, goes unchecked for lack of DNA. The CDR3 loop spans 13 amino acids. In germline, CDR1 is MNHEY, CDR2 SVGEGT. CDR3 amino acids: CAAGTSGHNEQFF.

The genes are TRBV5-1 and TRBJ2-7. Germline V CDR1 and CDR2: SGHRS, YFSETQ. The CDR3 covers 14 residues. The CDR3 reads CASSLDQRCYEQYF.

V gene TRBV29-1 combines with J gene TRBJ1-4; absent DNA, TCRdb's TRBD1 call cannot be checked. Germline CDR1 and CDR2: SQVTM and ANQGSEA. The CDR3 contains 12 residues. The CDR3 spells CSGLGQGGVLFF.

The V and J genes are TRBV15 and TRBJ2-7; TCRdb selects TRBD2, and the lack of DNA leaves this call unchecked. Germline V lookup: CDR1 LNHNV, CDR2 YYDKDF (reference sequence). CDR3 length: 16 amino acids. This CDR3 is CATSRGASGSSYEQYF.

This chain connects TRBV6-5 to TRBJ2-2; there is no DNA to check the TCRdb D call of TRBD1. From germline, CDR1 is MNHEY and CDR2 SVGAGI. This CDR3 is built from 13 residues. CDR3: CASSYAAGVELFF.